A single sample is the source of the 2 T cell receptor beta chains below, sequenced in a study of T cell responses to AZD1222 COVID-19 vaccine. Clones were sequenced by immunoSEQ multiplex PCR, and TCRdb holds only the in-frame ones, with some missing. The sample shows tens of thousands of clones, about 93% of them seen only once. The sample consisted of peripheral blood, taken on day 0 of AZD1222 vaccination. The receptors come from an adult in good health.

V and J are TRBV5-4 and TRBJ1-6; TRBD1 aligns across 8 bases. This CDR3 is built from 14 residues. J was trimmed by 6 bases and V by 5 bases; bases with no gene match: 4. Germline lookup yields CDR1 SGHNT and CDR2 YYREEE (reference sequence). Here the CDR3 DNA reads TGTGCCAGCAGTTGGACAGGGTCTAATTCACCCCTCCACTTT. It yields the protein CASSWTGSNSPLHF.

This clone came up once. The V and J genes are TRBV3-1 (or the pseudogene TRBV3-2) and TRBJ1-6; the match to TRBD1 covers 8 bases. The CDR3 contains 16 residues. The germline V gene encodes CDR1 LGHDT and CDR2 YNNKEL (reference sequence). Germline trimming cut 2 bases from V and 8 bases from J; bases unmatched to any gene: 8. The CDR3 DNA reads as TGTGCCAGCAGCCAAAGGGCCAGGGGGCCGGATTCACCCCTCCACTTT. It specifies CASSQRARGPDSPLHF.